Reported below is one T cell receptor beta chain. Original processing methods: Reference gene primer amplification in the assay estimated nucleated cell counts. Profiled with immunoSEQ multiplex PCR; TCRdb holds only in-frame clones, not every one. That table is the source of V, J and clone size, and D and trimming were worked out from the DNA. The sample lists a few hundred thousand clones, nearly 90% occurring once. The data stem from a study of blood T cell repertoires in COVID-19. Study-level background: COVID-19 samples collected from the United States, Italy and Spain covered acute and convalescent phases. Nucleic acid was either cDNA or gDNA, and it came from T cells, B-cell-depleted T cells, or PBMCs.

Looked up from germline, CDR1 is MNHEY and CDR2 is SMNVEV (reference sequence). This CDR3 comprises 12 residues. The V and J ends lost 6 bases and 7 bases, in that order; junction bases with no gene match: 2. Sequenced input: peripheral blood. The genes are TRBV27 and TRBJ2-1, with 8 bases fitting TRBD2. The sequence derives from a woman in her 40s with COVID-19, enrolled during active disease. CDR3 DNA sequence: TGTGCCAGCAGCGGCGGGGGGAATGAGCAGTTCTTC. Residues: CASSGGGNEQFF.